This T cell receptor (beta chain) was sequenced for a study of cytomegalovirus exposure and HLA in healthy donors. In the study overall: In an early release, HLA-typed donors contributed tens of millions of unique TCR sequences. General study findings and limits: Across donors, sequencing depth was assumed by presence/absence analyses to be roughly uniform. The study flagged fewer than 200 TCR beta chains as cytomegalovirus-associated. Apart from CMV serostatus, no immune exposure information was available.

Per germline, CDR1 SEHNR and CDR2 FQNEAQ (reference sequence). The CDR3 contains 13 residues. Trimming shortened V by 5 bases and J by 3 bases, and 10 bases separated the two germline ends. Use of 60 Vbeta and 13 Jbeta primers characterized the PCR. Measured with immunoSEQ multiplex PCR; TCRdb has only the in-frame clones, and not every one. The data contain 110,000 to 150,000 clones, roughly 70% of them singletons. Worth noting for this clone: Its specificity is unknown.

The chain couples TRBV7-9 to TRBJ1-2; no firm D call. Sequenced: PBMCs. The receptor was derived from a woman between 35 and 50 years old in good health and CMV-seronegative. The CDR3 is CASSRAGDYGYTF. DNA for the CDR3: TGTGCCAGCAGCCGCGCCGGGGACTATGGCTACACCTTC.